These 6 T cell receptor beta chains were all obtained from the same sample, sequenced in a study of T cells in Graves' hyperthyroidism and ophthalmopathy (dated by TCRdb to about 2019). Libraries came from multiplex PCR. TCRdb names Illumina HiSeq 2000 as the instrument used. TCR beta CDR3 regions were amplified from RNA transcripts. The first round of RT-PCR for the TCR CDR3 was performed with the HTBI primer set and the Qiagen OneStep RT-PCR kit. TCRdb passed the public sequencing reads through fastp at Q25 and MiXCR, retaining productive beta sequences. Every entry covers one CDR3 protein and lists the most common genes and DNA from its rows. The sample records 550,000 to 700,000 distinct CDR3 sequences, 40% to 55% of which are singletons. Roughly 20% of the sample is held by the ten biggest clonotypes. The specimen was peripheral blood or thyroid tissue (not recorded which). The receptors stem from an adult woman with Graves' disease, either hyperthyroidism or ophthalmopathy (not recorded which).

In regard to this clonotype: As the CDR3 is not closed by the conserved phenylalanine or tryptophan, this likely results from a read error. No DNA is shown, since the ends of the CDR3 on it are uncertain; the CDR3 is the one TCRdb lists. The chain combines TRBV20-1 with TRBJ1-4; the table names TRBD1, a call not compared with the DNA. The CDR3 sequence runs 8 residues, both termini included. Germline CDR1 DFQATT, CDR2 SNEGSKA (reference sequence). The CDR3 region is CSAPPGTG.

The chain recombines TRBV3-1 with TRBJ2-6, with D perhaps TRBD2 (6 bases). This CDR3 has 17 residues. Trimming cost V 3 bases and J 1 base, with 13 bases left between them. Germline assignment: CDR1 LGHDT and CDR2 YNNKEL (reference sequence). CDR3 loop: CASSHRDSFSGANVLTF. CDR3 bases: TGTGCCAGCAGCCATCGGGACTCCTTTTCTGGGGCCAACGTCCTGACTTTC.

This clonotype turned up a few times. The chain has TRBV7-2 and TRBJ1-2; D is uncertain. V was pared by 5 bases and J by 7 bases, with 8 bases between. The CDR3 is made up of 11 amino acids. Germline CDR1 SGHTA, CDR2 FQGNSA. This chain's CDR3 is CASSLLIGYTF. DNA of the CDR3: TGTGCCAGCAGCCTGCTGATTGGCTACACCTTC.

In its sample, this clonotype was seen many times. CDR3 in amino acids: CASSFSQGQETQYF. CDR3 sequence (DNA): TGCGCCAGCAGCTTCTCGCAGGGGCAAGAGACCCAGTACTTC. The chain carries TRBV5-1 and TRBJ2-5; tentatively, D is TRBD1 (6 bases). From germline, CDR1 is SGHRS and CDR2 YFSETQ. This CDR3 region has 14 residues. V dropped 2 bases and J dropped 2 bases, with 10 bases sitting between them.

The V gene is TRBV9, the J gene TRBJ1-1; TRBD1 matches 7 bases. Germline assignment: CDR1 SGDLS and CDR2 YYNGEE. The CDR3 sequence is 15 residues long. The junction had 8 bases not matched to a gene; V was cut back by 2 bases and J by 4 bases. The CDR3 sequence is CASSVGTDVFTEAFF. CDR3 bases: TGTGCCAGCAGCGTTGGGACAGATGTATTCACTGAAGCTTTCTTT.

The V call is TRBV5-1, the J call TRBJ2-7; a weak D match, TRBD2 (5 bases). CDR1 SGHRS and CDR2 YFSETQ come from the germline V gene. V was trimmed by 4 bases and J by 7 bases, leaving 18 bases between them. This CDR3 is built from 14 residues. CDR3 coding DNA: TGCGCCAGCAGCCGGAGGATGCTTTCGGAAGAGCAGTACTTC. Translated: CASSRRMLSEEQYF. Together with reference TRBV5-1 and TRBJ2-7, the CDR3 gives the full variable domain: KAGVTQTPRYLIKTRGQQVTLSCSPISGHRSVSWYQQTPGQGLQFLFEYFSETQRNKGNFPGRFSGRQFSNSRSEMNVSTLELGDSALYLCASSRRMLSEEQYFGPGTRLTVT.